These 14 T cell receptor beta chains came from one sample sequenced in a study of technical replicates of blood from a handful of donors. Profiled with immunoSEQ multiplex PCR; TCRdb holds only in-frame clones, not every one. Altogether more than 55,000 clones are present, about 90% being singletons, with the ten largest covering 0.3% to 0.4%. The specimen sequenced was T cells isolated from PBMCs. These receptors all stem from a human donor in good health.

CDR3 protein: CASSIRSTYNEQFF. The CDR3 nucleotides read TGTGCCAGTAGTATTAGGAGCACCTACAATGAGCAGTTCTTC. This chain joins TRBV19 and TRBJ2-1; D uncertain. Germline-derived CDR1 and CDR2 are LNHDA and SQIVND (reference sequence). This CDR3 contains 14 residues. Deletions cut 3 bases from V and 2 bases from J, with 8 bases between.

The chain is built from TRBV10-1 and TRBJ2-1; D is unresolved. Germline-derived CDR1 and CDR2 are WNHNN and SYGVQD (reference sequence). The CDR3 length is 13 residues. Deletions cut 3 bases from V and 8 bases from J, with 11 bases between. Here the CDR3 reads CASSDRRSDEQFF. CDR3 nucleotides: TGCGCCAGCAGTGACCGAAGAAGCGATGAGCAGTTCTTC.

The J gene is TRBJ2-1, the V gene TRBV18; TRBD2 matches at 7 bases. This CDR3 comprises 14 residues. V lost 8 bases to trimming and J lost 8 bases; unmatched junction nucleotides: 12. Germline CDR1 is KGHSH and CDR2 is LQKENI. Here the CDR3 reads CASELETSSDEQFF. The CDR3 nucleotides are TGTGCCAGCGAATTGGAGACTAGCAGCGATGAGCAGTTCTTC. Based on the CDR3 plus reference TRBV18 and TRBJ2-1, the full variable domain is NAGVMQNPRHLVRRRGQEARLRCSPMKGHSHVYWYRQLPEEGLKFMVYLQKENIIDESGMPKERFSAEFPKEGPSILRIQQVVRGDSAAYFCASELETSSDEQFFGPGTRLTVL.

The rearrangement links TRBV4-2 to TRBJ2-3; 10 bases agree with TRBD2. CDR3 length: 16 amino acids. V gave up 1 base and J gave up 2 bases; unmatched junction bases: 3. CDR1 and CDR2 (germline): LGHNA, YNFKEQ. The CDR3 DNA sequence: TGTGCCAGCAGCCAAGTTACTAGCGGGGTCACAGATACGCAGTATTTT. The encoded protein is CASSQVTSGVTDTQYF.

This rearrangement joins TRBV10-2 to TRBJ2-1; 15 nucleotides agree with TRBD2. This CDR3 contains 16 residues. The V segment lost 4 bases and the J segment 2 bases; nucleotides outside the gene matches: 0. The germline V gene encodes CDR1 WSHSY and CDR2 SAAADI. The CDR3 DNA is TGCGCCAGCAGTGGGACTAGCGGGAGGGCCTACAATGAGCAGTTCTTC. Protein sequence: CASSGTSGRAYNEQFF.

CDR3 nucleotides: TGCGCCAGCAGCCATGGGACTAGCGGGAGGGCCATAGATACGCAGTATTTT. Its translation: CASSHGTSGRAIDTQYF. This chain connects TRBV4-1 to TRBJ2-3; 16 positions match TRBD2. V lost 3 bases to trimming and J lost 5 bases; unmatched junction nucleotides: 5. Germline CDR1 reads MGHRA; CDR2 reads YSYEKL. The length of the CDR3 is 17 residues.

The CDR3, as DNA: TGTGCCAGCAGACTAGGAGGGACGGGAGAGCAGTACTTC. Translation: CASRLGGTGEQYF. The chain combines TRBV27 with TRBJ2-7, with a tentative D call TRBD2 (6 bases). CDR1 and CDR2 (germline): MNHEY, SMNVEV (reference sequence). This CDR3 is built from 13 residues. V gave up 6 bases and J gave up 7 bases, with 16 bases separating them.

The rearrangement links TRBV11-2 to TRBJ1-1; the match to TRBD1 covers 11 bases. The J segment lost 1 base and the V segment lost 8 bases, leaving 12 bases of the junction unmatched. Germline assignment: CDR1 SGHAT and CDR2 FQNNGV. The CDR3 extends over 17 amino acids. The CDR3 sequence is CASERGDRGSRNTEAFF. CDR3 nucleotides: TGTGCCAGCGAACGGGGGGACAGGGGGTCGAGGAACACTGAAGCTTTCTTT.

This chain links TRBV18 with TRBJ2-7; the match to TRBD1 covers 9 bases. Germline CDR1 KGHSH, CDR2 LQKENI. The V gene end was trimmed by 5 bases and the J gene end by 3 bases; junction bases not matched to a gene: 5. The CDR3 is 14 residues long. CDR3 nucleotides: TGTGCCAGCTCATCGGGACAGGGATACTACGAGCAGTACTTC. This sequence encodes CASSSGQGYYEQYF.

The chain combines TRBV10-3 with TRBJ1-2; D possibly corresponds to TRBD1 (6 bases). This CDR3 is 13 amino acids long. Germline loops: CDR1 ENHRY, CDR2 SYGVKD. V lost 10 bases to trimming and J lost 8 bases, with 20 bases between them. CDR3 coding DNA: TGTGCCAATTTCGGCGCAGGGGCTGGCGGCTACACCTTC. This encodes CANFGAGAGGYTF.

The chain joins TRBV10-3 to TRBJ2-7; D is perhaps TRBD1 (5 bases). Germline V gene lookup returns CDR1 ENHRY and CDR2 SYGVKD. The length of the CDR3 is 11 residues. V dropped 11 bases and J dropped 1 base, with 9 bases sitting between them. CDR3 DNA: TGTGCCTCCAGGGTTTCCTACGAGCAGTACTTC. This sequence encodes CASRVSYEQYF.

The genes are TRBV29-1 and TRBJ2-7, with 8 bases lining up with TRBD2. The CDR3 is 13 residues long. Germline CDR1 reads SQVTM; CDR2 reads ANQGSEA. Unmatched junction bases numbered 3, after V lost 5 bases and J lost 0 bases. The CDR3 reads CSVRGGASYEQYF. As DNA, the CDR3 is TGCAGCGTTCGGGGGGGGGCCTCCTACGAGCAGTACTTC.

This chain connects TRBV6-5 to TRBJ2-3; TRBD2 is a possible D gene (6 bases). CDR1 MNHEY and CDR2 SVGAGI come from the germline V gene. V was shortened by 5 bases and J by 2 bases, with 11 bases between the two germline ends. The length of the CDR3 is 14 residues. CDR3: CASSPGTDTDTQYF. In nucleotides, the CDR3 is TGTGCCAGCAGTCCCGGGACTGACACAGATACGCAGTATTTT.

V gene TRBV5-4 combines with J gene TRBJ2-7; weak D call: TRBD1 (5 bases). Trimming left V 1 base short and J 3 bases short, with 23 bases between. The CDR3 runs 18 residues. The V gene's germline CDR1 is SGHNT and CDR2 YYREEE (reference sequence). This chain's CDR3 is CASSLRAGIKPQNYEQYF. CDR3 DNA sequence: TGTGCCAGCAGCTTGCGGGCAGGGATAAAACCTCAAAACTACGAGCAGTACTTC.